One TCR beta chain is described in this entry. Its antigen is not identified. The sample comes from a study of cytomegalovirus exposure and HLA in healthy donors. Whole-study findings and limits: HLA alleles showed associations with approximately 15,000 TCR beta sequences in a later analysis, at a 0.05 false discovery rate.

This CDR3 is built from 16 residues. Trimming shortened V by 2 bases and J by 0 bases, and 13 bases separated the two germline ends. Germline CDR1 reads SGHRS; CDR2 reads YFSETQ. The PCR made use of 60 Vbeta and 13 Jbeta primers. TCRdb's copy holds only in-frame clones and misses some; the assay was immunoSEQ multiplex PCR. This sample contains over 35,000 clones. The chain recombines TRBV5-1 with TRBJ2-3; possible D gene TRBD2, 6 bases. The TCR comes from a woman aged 30 to 39 in good health and CMV-seronegative. Sequences were obtained from PBMCs. CDR3 in DNA: TGCGCCAGCAGCTTCGGGACTCACTCTAGCACAGATACGCAGTATTTT. It yields the protein CASSFGTHSSTDTQYF.